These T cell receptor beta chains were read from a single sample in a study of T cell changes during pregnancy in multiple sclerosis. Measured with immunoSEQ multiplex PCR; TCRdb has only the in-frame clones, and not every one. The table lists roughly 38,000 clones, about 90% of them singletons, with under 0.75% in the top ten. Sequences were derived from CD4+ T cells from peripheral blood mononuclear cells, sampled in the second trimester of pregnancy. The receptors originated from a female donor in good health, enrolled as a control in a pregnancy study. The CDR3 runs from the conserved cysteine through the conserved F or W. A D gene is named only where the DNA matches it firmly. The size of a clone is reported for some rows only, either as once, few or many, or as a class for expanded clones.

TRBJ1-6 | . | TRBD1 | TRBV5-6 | TGTGCCAGCTTGGAGGAGGGGACAGGCCAGAATTCACCCCTCCACTTT | CASLEEGTGQNSPLHF
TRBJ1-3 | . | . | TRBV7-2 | TGTGCCAGCAGCTTAGGGACAGTTGGAAACACCATATATTTT | CASSLGTVGNTIYF
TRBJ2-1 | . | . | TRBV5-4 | TGTGCCAGCAGCCCCAGGGACTTCAACAATGAGCAGTTCTTC | CASSPRDFNNEQFF
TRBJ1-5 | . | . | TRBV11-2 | TGTGCCAGCAGCGAAACGACAGTCGCGGGGTATAGCAATCAGCCCCAGCATTTT | CASSETTVAGYSNQPQHF
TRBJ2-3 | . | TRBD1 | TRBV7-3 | TGTGCCAGCAGCTCCTTCGGGACAGGGTCAGATACGCAGTATTTT | CASSSFGTGSDTQYF
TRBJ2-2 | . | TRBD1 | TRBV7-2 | TGTGCCAGCAGCTCGACGAGGGACAGGAACACCGGGGAGCTGTTTTTT | CASSSTRDRNTGELFF
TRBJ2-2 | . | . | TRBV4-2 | TGTGCCAGCAGCCAAGGTGGGGGGGCCAATGCCGGGGAGCTGTTTTTT | CASSQGGGANAGELFF
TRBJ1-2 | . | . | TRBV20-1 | TGCAGTGCTGTCCACGAGGGCTACACCTTC | CSAVHEGYTF
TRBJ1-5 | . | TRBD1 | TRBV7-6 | TGTGCCAGCAGCTTGAAACAGGGGAATCAGCCCCAGCATTTT | CASSLKQGNQPQHF
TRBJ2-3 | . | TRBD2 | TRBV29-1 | TGCAGCGTTGCAAGAGCGGGGGGGAGCACAGATACGCAGTATTTT | CSVARAGGSTDTQYF
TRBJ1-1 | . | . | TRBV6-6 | TGTGCCAGCAGACGAACCGGTCTGAACACTGAAGCTTTCTTT | CASRRTGLNTEAFF
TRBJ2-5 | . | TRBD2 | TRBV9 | TGTGCCAGCAGCTTCAGGACTAGTCAAGAGACCCAGTACTTC | CASSFRTSQETQYF
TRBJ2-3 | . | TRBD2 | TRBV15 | TGTGCCACCAGCGCTAGCGGGGGGAACACAGATACGCAGTATTTT | CATSASGGNTDTQYF
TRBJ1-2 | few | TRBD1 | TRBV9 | TGTGCCAGCAGCGTAGCGCAGTCGGGACAGGGTAACTATGGCTACACCTTC | CASSVAQSGQGNYGYTF
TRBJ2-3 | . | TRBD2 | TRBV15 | TGTGCCACCAGCAGAGTCGGACGGGGGGGCCGTGATACGCAGTATTTT | CATSRVGRGGRDTQYF
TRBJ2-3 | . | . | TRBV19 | TGTGCCAGTAGTATCGAGGGGGGGACAGATACGCAGTATTTT | CASSIEGGTDTQYF
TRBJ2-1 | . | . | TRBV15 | TGTGCCACCAGCAGAGAGTGGCAACACAATGAGCAGTTCTTC | CATSREWQHNEQFF
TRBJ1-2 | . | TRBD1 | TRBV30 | TGTGCCTGGAGTTCACAGGGGAGGGGCTACACCTTC | CAWSSQGRGYTF
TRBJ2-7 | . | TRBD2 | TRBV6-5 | TGTGCCAGTACTAGCGGGGGGTACTACGAGCAGTACTTC | CASTSGGYYEQYF
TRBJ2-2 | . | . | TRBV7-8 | TGTGCCAGCAGCTTGACTGCGGACTCCGGGGAGCTGTTTTTT | CASSLTADSGELFF
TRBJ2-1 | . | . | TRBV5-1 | TGCGCCAGCAGCTTGGCGAAGTGGGGAGATGGCAATGAGCAGTTCTTC | CASSLAKWGDGNEQFF
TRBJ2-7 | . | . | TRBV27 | TGTGCCAGCAGTCCTACAGGAATCGAGCAGTACTTC | CASSPTGIEQYF
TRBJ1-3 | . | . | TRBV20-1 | TGCAGTGCCACGGACACCATATATTTT | CSATDTIYF
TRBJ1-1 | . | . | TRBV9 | TGTGCCAGCAGCCTTAACCCGGTTCGTGGCACTGAAGCTTTCTTT | CASSLNPVRGTEAFF
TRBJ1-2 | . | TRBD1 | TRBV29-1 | TGCAGCGTTGTAACCGGGACAGATAACTATGGCTACACCTTC | CSVVTGTDNYGYTF
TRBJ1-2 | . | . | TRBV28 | TGTGCCAGCAGGCCCGGGGGGGGGCTAAGGGGCTACACCTTC | CASRPGGGLRGYTF
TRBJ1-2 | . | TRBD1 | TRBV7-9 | TGTGCCAGCAGCTTAGTAGGGGACAGGGTGTCCGGCTACACCTTC | CASSLVGDRVSGYTF
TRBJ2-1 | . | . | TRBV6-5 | TGTGCCAGCAGATCCTCGGCAGGGTCGGGCGATGAGCAGTTCTTC | CASRSSAGSGDEQFF
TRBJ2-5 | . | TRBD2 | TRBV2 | TGTGCCAGCAGTCAACTAGCGGGGGGGCAGGAGACCCAGTACTTC | CASSQLAGGQETQYF
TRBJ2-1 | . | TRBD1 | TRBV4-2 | TGTGCCAGCAGCCCACACGTGAGGACAGGCCCCGGGGATGAGCAGTTCTTC | CASSPHVRTGPGDEQFF
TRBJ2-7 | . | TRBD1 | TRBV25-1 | TGTGCCAGCGCTCCGGGACAGGGATTTGCCTACGAGCAGTACTTC | CASAPGQGFAYEQYF
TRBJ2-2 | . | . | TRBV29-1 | TGCAGCGCTCTTGGGGGGAACCCCGGGGAGCTGTTTTTT | CSALGGNPGELFF
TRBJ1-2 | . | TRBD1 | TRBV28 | TGTGCCAGCAGCTCCGGACAGGGGCACTATGGCTACACCTTC | CASSSGQGHYGYTF
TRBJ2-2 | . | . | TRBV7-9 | TGTGCCAGCAGCTTTCAGGGGCCGGGTACCGGGGAGCTGTTTTTT | CASSFQGPGTGELFF
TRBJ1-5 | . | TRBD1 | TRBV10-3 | TGTGCCATCAGGGGACAGGTCCATCAGCCCCAGCATTTT | CAIRGQVHQPQHF
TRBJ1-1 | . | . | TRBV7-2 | TGTGCCAGCAGTTTGACAGAAAGAGCTGAAGCTTTCTTT | CASSLTERAEAFF
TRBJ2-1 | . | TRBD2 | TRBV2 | TGTGCCAGCTGGCTAGCGGGGGGACCCAATGAGCAGTTCTTC | CASWLAGGPNEQFF
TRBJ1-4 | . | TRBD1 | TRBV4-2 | TGTGCCAGCAGCCCCGGGACAGGGAATGAAAAACTGTTTTTT | CASSPGTGNEKLFF
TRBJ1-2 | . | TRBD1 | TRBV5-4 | TGTGCCAGCAGCGTCGGGACAGGGGCTCTCTATGGCTACACCTTC | CASSVGTGALYGYTF
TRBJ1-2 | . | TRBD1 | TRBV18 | TGTGCCAGCTCCCAGGGGGCTTCCGCCTATGGCTACACCTTC | CASSQGASAYGYTF
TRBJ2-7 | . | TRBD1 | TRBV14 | TGTGCCAGCAGGCACGGACAGGGACACGAGCAGTACTTC | CASRHGQGHEQYF
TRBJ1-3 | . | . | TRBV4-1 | TGCGCCAGCACCCAAAGCCCTATCCAACTTCTCTCTGGAAACACCATATATTTT | CASTQSPIQLLSGNTIYF
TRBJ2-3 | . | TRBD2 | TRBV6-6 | TGTGCCAGCAGGACGGGGGGGCCGACAGATACGCAGTATTTT | CASRTGGPTDTQYF